The sequence of this T cell receptor beta chain was determined in a study of blood T cell repertoires in COVID-19. The CDR3 contains 13 residues. Germline CDR1 is LGHNA and CDR2 is YSLEER. Trimming shortened V by 4 bases and J by 4 bases, and 7 bases separated the two germline ends. The assay was immunoSEQ multiplex PCR, and TCRdb's table has in-frame clones only and misses some. The sample has 250,000 to 350,000 clones; less than 85% are singletons. The receptor's source is a woman aged 45 to 65 who had recovered from COVID-19. The sequencing sample was made of PBMCs or T cells enriched from blood (not recorded which). This chain connects TRBV4-3 to TRBJ2-2; no clear D gene. DNA of the CDR3: TGCGCCAGCAGCCCGTTATTCACCGGGGAGCTGTTTTTT. This sequence encodes CASSPLFTGELFF.